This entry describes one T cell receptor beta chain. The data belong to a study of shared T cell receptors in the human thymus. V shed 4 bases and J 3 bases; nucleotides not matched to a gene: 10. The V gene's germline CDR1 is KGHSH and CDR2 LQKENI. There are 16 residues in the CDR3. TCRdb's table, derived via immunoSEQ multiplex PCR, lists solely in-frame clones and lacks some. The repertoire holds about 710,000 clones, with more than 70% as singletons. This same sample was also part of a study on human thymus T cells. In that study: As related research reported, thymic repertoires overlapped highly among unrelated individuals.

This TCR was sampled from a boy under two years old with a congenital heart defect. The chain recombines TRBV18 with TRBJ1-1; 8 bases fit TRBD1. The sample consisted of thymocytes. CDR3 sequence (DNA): TGTGCCAGCTCACATACGAAGGACAGGGAAGACACTGAAGCTTTCTTT. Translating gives CASSHTKDREDTEAFF.